Shown below are 2 T cell receptor beta chains from a single sample sequenced in a study of beta chain features in type 1 diabetes. The study reverse transcribed the entire isolated RNA, so it sequenced expressed TCRB transcripts. Using immunoSEQ multiplex PCR, the repertoire was profiled, and TCRdb retains in-frame clones only, with some absent. The sample carries some 300,000 clones, 7% to 9% recorded once. Material for sequencing was central memory CD4+ T cells from blood. The receptors originated from a woman in her late teens or twenties in good health.

The chain has TRBV28 and TRBJ2-5; D unclear. The V gene lost 4 bases and the J gene lost 0 bases, with 3 bases spanning the gap. The V gene's germline CDR1 is MDHEN and CDR2 SYDVKM. The CDR3 covers 12 residues. The DNA for the CDR3 is TGTGCCAGCAGTTCGTACCAAGAGACCCAGTACTTC. Protein product: CASSSYQETQYF.

In its sample, this clone was seen a few times. The V call is TRBV29-1, the J call TRBJ2-5; D might be TRBD1 (5 bases). The CDR3 spans 15 residues. Germline CDR1 SQVTM, CDR2 ANQGSEA. V was cut by 8 bases and J by 0 bases, with 19 bases left in between. CDR3 sequence (DNA): TGCAGCACCAAAACAGGAGCCTCGTACCAAGAGACCCAGTACTTC. It codes for CSTKTGASYQETQYF.